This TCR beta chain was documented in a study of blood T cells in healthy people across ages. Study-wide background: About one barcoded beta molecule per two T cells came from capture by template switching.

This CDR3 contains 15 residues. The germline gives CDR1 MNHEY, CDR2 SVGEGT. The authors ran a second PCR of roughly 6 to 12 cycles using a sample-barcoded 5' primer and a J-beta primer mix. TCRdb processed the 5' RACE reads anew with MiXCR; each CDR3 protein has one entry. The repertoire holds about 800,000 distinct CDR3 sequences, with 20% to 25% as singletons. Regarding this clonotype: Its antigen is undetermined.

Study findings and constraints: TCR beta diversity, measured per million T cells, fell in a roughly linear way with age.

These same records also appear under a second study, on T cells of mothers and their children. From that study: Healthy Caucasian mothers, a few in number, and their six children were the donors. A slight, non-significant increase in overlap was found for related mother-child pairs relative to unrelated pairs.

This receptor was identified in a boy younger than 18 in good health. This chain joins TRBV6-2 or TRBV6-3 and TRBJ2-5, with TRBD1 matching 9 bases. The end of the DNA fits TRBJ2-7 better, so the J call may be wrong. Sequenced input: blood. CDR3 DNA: TGTGCCAGCAGTTCCTCCGGGACAGGGATCTACGAGCAGTACTTC. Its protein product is CASSSSGTGIYEQYF.